These 17 T cell receptor beta chains came from one sample sequenced in a study of CD8+ T cells in alopecia areata (dated by TCRdb to the late 2010s). According to the study, the label for this sample's time point signals: baseline before oral tofacitinib. The library was prepared using the immunoSEQ multiplex PCR assay. To provide template for TCR sequencing, every sample had RNA extracted and reverse transcribed into cDNA. The table was pulled from immuneACCESS by TCRdb, which kept in-frame rearrangements only. Such tables lose some clones; where checked, under half of the loss comes from unresolved V genes, and the rest has no known cause. The sample table lists 130,000 to 150,000 clones, 51% of them with a count of one. 0.95% to 1% of the sample is held by the ten biggest clonotypes. Specimen: CD4+ T cells sorted from blood, collected at week 0. These receptors originate from a human donor with alopecia areata.

This rearrangement joins TRBV7-2 to TRBJ2-7, with D uncertain. Trimming cost V 5 bases and J 12 bases, with 17 bases left between them. CDR3 length: 12 amino acids. From germline, CDR1 is SGHTA and CDR2 FQGNSA. The CDR3 protein is CASSKPTSDWYF. The CDR3, as DNA: TGTGCCAGCAGCAAACCTACCTCCGATTGGTACTTC.

J is TRBJ1-1 and V is TRBV28, with D possibly matching TRBD1 (5 bases). V was shortened by 4 bases and J by 3 bases, with 15 bases between the two germline ends. CDR1 is MDHEN, CDR2 SYDVKM, per germline. This CDR3 is 15 amino acids long. CDR3 coding DNA: TGTGCCAGCAGTTCGAGTGAGGGGTGGTACACTGAAGCTTTCTTT. This translates into CASSSSEGWYTEAFF.

This clone was observed a handful of times. The rearrangement links TRBV7-2 to TRBJ2-1; 7 positions match TRBD1. J gave up 5 bases and V 4 bases, and 8 bases lay outside the gene matches. The CDR3 is made up of 15 amino acids. Germline V CDR1 and CDR2: SGHTA, FQGNSA. The CDR3 DNA reads TGTGCCAGCAGCTCGACAGGGTTCATCGACAATGAGCAGTTCTTC. It is translated as CASSSTGFIDNEQFF.

The V gene is TRBV9, the J gene TRBJ2-5; 15 positions agree with TRBD2. CDR3 size: 18 residues. Germline CDR1 is SGDLS and CDR2 is YYNGEE. Trimming at V came to 4 bases and at J to 0 bases, leaving 7 bases not matched to a gene. The CDR3 coding sequence is TGTGCCAGCAGCCACGGGACTAGCGGGAGGCGGTACCAAGAGACCCAGTACTTC. It encodes CASSHGTSGRRYQETQYF.

There are a few counts of this clone. The chain uses TRBV28 and TRBJ2-2; 11 bases fit TRBD1. The CDR3 is 15 residues long. Germline loops: CDR1 MDHEN, CDR2 SYDVKM. Trimming removed 4 bases from V and 6 bases from J; junction bases left unmatched: 4. The CDR3 nucleotides are TGTGCCAGCAGTTCTAGGGACAGGGGGTCCGGGGAGCTGTTTTTT. Amino acid sequence: CASSSRDRGSGELFF. The entire variable domain, with the rest obtained from reference TRBV28 and TRBJ2-2, is as follows: DVKVTQSSRYLVKRTGEKVFLECVQDMDHENMFWYRQDPGLGLRLIYFSYDVKMKEKGDIPEGYSVSREKKERFSLILESASTNQTSMYLCASSSRDRGSGELFFGEGSRLTVL.

Relative to its sample, this clone is medium-sized. The CDR3: CASSVPGTSRQQFF. As DNA, the CDR3 is TGTGCCAGTAGTGTCCCTGGGACTTCACGACAGCAGTTCTTC. The chain recombines TRBV19 with TRBJ2-1, with D possibly TRBD2 on 6 matching bases. The germline gives CDR1 LNHDA, CDR2 SQIVND (reference sequence). There are 14 residues in the CDR3. Trimming took off 5 bases at V and 11 bases at J, with 19 bases between the two ends.

V gene TRBV30 combines with J gene TRBJ2-7; tentatively, D is TRBD2 (5 bases). Germline CDR1 GTSNPN, CDR2 SVGIG (reference sequence). The CDR3 is 14 residues long. V was shortened by 8 bases and J by 1 base, with 18 bases between the two germline ends. CDR3 DNA sequence: TGTGCCCATCCAGCGGTGGGAAGGTCCTACGAGCAGTACTTC. This encodes CAHPAVGRSYEQYF. Full variable domain (outside the CDR3, taken from reference TRBV30 and TRBJ2-7): SQTIHQWPATLVQPVGSPLSLECTVEGTSNPNLYWYRQAAGRGLQLLFYSVGIGQISSEVPQNLSASRPQDRQFILSSKKLLLSDSGFYLCAHPAVGRSYEQYFGPGTRLTVT.

This chain joins TRBV6-5 and TRBJ1-1; tentative D call: TRBD1 (6 bases). The CDR3 runs 15 residues. Germline V CDR1 and CDR2: MNHEY, SVGAGI. V was pared by 0 bases and J by 11 bases, with 19 bases between. CDR3: CASSYSGRAQGLAFF. The CDR3 DNA reads TGTGCCAGCAGTTACTCTGGTAGGGCACAGGGTCTGGCTTTCTTT.

This clone was detected a few times. V gene TRBV5-5 combines with J gene TRBJ2-7; possibly TRBD1 or TRBD2 for D (5 bases each). The CDR3 extends over 12 amino acids. CDR1 and CDR2 from the germline V gene are SGHKS and YYEKEE (reference sequence). V lost 5 bases and J 9 bases, leaving 15 bases between the germline ends. The CDR3 region is CASSSGTPGQYF. The CDR3 nucleotides are TGTGCCAGCAGTTCCGGGACCCCCGGGCAGTACTTC.

V usage is TRBV30 and J usage is TRBJ2-7, with D perhaps matching TRBD2 (6 bases). The CDR3 length is 12 residues. Germline V gene lookup returns CDR1 GTSNPN and CDR2 SVGIG (reference sequence). The V and J ends lost 3 bases and 7 bases respectively, with 13 bases between them. The CDR3 loop is CAWSTIGGEQYF. In DNA, the CDR3 is TGTGCCTGGAGCACGATCGGGGGTGAGCAGTACTTC.

The V call is TRBV15, the J call TRBJ2-7; TRBD2 matches at 14 bases. Germline V gives CDR1 LNHNV, CDR2 YYDKDF (reference sequence). The CDR3 totals 12 residues. Losses at the gene ends were 9 bases for V and 9 bases for J; bases not matched to a gene: 4. CDR3 bases: TGTGCCACGGGACTAGCGGGAGTAGGGCAGTACTTC. Protein sequence: CATGLAGVGQYF.

This clone was detected ten times or more. The chain carries TRBV5-1 and TRBJ2-1, with D unclear. The CDR3 sequence is 13 residues long. From germline, CDR1 is SGHRS and CDR2 YFSETQ. V lost 7 bases, J lost 4 bases, and 12 bases lay in between. In nucleotides, the CDR3 is TGCGCCAGCCGAGATTTTGGGTACAATGAGCAGTTCTTC. This gives the protein CASRDFGYNEQFF.

The chain has TRBV29-1 and TRBJ2-7; TRBD1 matches 8 bases. The germline gives CDR1 SQVTM, CDR2 ANQGSEA. CDR3 length: 13 amino acids. Trimming removed 7 bases from V and 1 base from J; junction bases left unmatched: 6. The chain's CDR3 is CSAGQGNSYEQYF. CDR3 DNA: TGCAGCGCCGGACAGGGCAATTCCTACGAGCAGTACTTC.

The V call is TRBV6-5, the J call TRBJ2-3; 8 nucleotides agree with TRBD2. Germline loops: CDR1 MNHEY, CDR2 SVGAGI. The CDR3 totals 13 residues. J was trimmed by 2 bases and V by 6 bases; bases with no gene match: 1. The CDR3 coding sequence is TGTGCCAGCAGACTAGCGGACACAGATACGCAGTATTTT. This translates into CASRLADTDTQYF.

This clone was seen only a few times. The rearrangement joins TRBV19 to TRBJ2-3, with a weak D call TRBD1 (6 bases). Between the trimmed V and J ends, which lost 7 bases and 0 bases, there was a span of 8 bases. The germline V gene encodes CDR1 LNHDA and CDR2 SQIVND (reference sequence). The CDR3 covers 13 residues. In DNA, the CDR3 is TGTGCCAGTACCACAGGGAGCACAGATACGCAGTATTTT. It specifies CASTTGSTDTQYF.

This clone was counted between two and nine times. The genes are TRBV19 and TRBJ2-1; no definite D call. V was clipped by 6 bases and J by 6 bases, with 6 bases between them. Germline CDR1 reads LNHDA; CDR2 reads SQIVND (reference sequence). The CDR3 is made up of 11 amino acids. This chain's CDR3 is CASSLSNEQFF. The CDR3 nucleotides read TGTGCCAGTAGCCTGAGCAATGAGCAGTTCTTC.

The V call is TRBV30, the J call TRBJ2-3; D might be TRBD2 (6 bases). This CDR3 comprises 16 residues. Germline V gene lookup returns CDR1 GTSNPN and CDR2 SVGIG (reference sequence). Trimming took 3 bases from V and 4 from J, leaving 20 bases between them. In nucleotides, the CDR3 is TGTGCCTGGAGGGCCGGGTGGAGGGAGGAGGCAGATACGCAGTATTTT. It encodes CAWRAGWREEADTQYF.